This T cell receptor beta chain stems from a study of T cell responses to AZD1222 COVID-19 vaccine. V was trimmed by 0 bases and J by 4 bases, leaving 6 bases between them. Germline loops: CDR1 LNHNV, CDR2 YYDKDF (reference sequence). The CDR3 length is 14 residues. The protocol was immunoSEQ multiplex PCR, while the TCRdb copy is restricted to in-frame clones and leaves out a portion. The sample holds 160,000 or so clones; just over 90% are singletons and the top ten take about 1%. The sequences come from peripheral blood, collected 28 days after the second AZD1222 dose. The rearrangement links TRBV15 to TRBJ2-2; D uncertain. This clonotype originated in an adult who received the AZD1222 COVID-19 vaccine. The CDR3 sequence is CATSRDVGTGELFF. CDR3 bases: TGTGCCACCAGCAGAGATGTCGGCACCGGGGAGCTGTTTTTT.